The clone carrying this TCR beta chain has just a few counts. This sample was taken from a study of blood T cell repertoires in COVID-19. Across the study: Sample material is recorded as cDNA or gDNA derived from T cells, B-cell-depleted T cells, or PBMCs.

In the study's own analysis: Estimated nucleated cell counts came from reference gene primer amplification. Repertoires were generated with immunoSEQ multiplex PCR, while TCRdb's copy carries only in-frame clones and drops some. V and J calls plus clone size are reproduced from that table; the DNA served to infer D and trimming. This table has 82,000 or so clones, around 89% appearing once. The age range of participants was roughly 18 to 90 years, with residence in 20 to 25 US areas. Participants' own reports of clinical history determined their cohort assignment. The sample taken for sequencing was PBMCs or T cells enriched from blood (not recorded which). The TCR sequence derives from a woman between 45 and 60 years old with acute COVID-19.

The DNA for the CDR3 is TGTGCCAGCAAGGGCGGACAGGTGTTACACGAGCAGTACTTC. Residues: CASKGGQVLHEQYF. The chain has TRBV6-5 and TRBJ2-7, with 7 bases identical to TRBD1. CDR3 length equals 14 residues. J lost 5 bases, V lost 7 bases, and 11 bases had no gene match. Germline V gene data show CDR1 as MNHEY and CDR2 as SVGAGI.